This TCR beta chain was profiled in a study of neoadjuvant anti-PD-1 for oral cavity cancer. Only in-frame clones appear in the TCRdb table, and some are missing; sequencing was by immunoSEQ multiplex PCR. The sample includes some 10,000 clones, around two thirds seen only once; the top ten take less than 9.5%. This clone has only a few counts. The time point was: after neoadjuvant nivolumab, at surgical resection. The sequence derives from a person between 35 and 79 years old with oral cavity squamous cell carcinoma. The sample was tumor tissue, taken after nivolumab (anti-PD-1) treatment.

The CDR3 DNA is TGTGCCAGCAGAGCAGGGGACCAGTTCAATGAGCAGTTCTTC. This encodes CASRAGDQFNEQFF. The chain combines TRBV2 with TRBJ2-1, with D possibly TRBD1 on 6 matching bases. In germline, CDR1 is SNHLY, CDR2 FYNNEI. The V gene lost 6 bases and the J gene lost 6 bases, with 15 bases spanning the gap. This CDR3 region has 14 residues.